Shown below are 14 T cell receptor beta chains from a single sample sequenced in a study of OX40 agonist ivuxolimab in advanced cancers. The assay was immunoSEQ multiplex PCR, and TCRdb's table has in-frame clones only and misses some. In the table there are over 50,000 clones, roughly 90% of which are singletons. The sample in question was CD4+ or CD8+ T cells sorted from blood, obtained in a trial of the OX40 agonist ivuxolimab. These receptors were obtained from an adult with an advanced solid tumor such as melanoma, head and neck, liver or kidney cancer.

The V call is TRBV2, the J call TRBJ1-2; 7 positions match TRBD1. This CDR3 is built from 14 residues. Trimming took 6 bases from V and 7 from J; bases not matched to a gene: 11. CDR1 is SNHLY and CDR2 is FYNNEI in the germline V gene. CDR3 DNA sequence: TGTGCCAGCAGCGTACAGGGGATCGGGAGTGGCTACACCTTC. It translates to CASSVQGIGSGYTF.

The chain combines TRBV18 with TRBJ2-3; 13 bases match TRBD2. This CDR3 region has 23 residues. After removal of 3 bases from V and 2 bases from J, the junction contained 23 bases not matched to a gene. Germline CDR1 and CDR2: KGHSH and LQKENI. This chain's CDR3 is CASSPSTGTSGTPGGLHTDTQYF. The CDR3 bases are TGTGCCAGCTCACCTTCTACTGGGACTAGCGGGACCCCAGGGGGCCTTCACACAGATACGCAGTATTTT.

The chain combines TRBV19 with TRBJ1-1; a weak D match, TRBD1 (5 bases). This CDR3 is built from 12 residues. Trimming removed 7 bases from V and 7 bases from J, with 13 bases in between. CDR1 is LNHDA and CDR2 is SQIVND in the germline V gene (reference sequence). In DNA form, the CDR3 reads TGTGCCAGTAACCCGGGACTGGGTGAAGCTTTCTTT. Protein sequence: CASNPGLGEAFF.

This clone was seen only once. This chain uses TRBV7-2 with TRBJ2-7; D could derive from TRBD1 or TRBD2 (6 bases each). The CDR3 has 15 amino acids. Germline assignment: CDR1 SGHTA and CDR2 FQGNSA. V lost 5 bases, J lost 5 bases, and 19 bases lay in between. The CDR3 bases are TGTGCCAGCAGCCCAAGGGGGGCTAGGGGGAACGAGCAGTACTTC. It encodes CASSPRGARGNEQYF.

The V and J genes are TRBV6-5 and TRBJ2-7; the D gene is possibly TRBD1 (6 bases). The CDR3 is made up of 14 amino acids. Deletions cut 4 bases from V and 1 base from J, with 11 bases between. Germline lookup yields CDR1 MNHEY and CDR2 SVGAGI. The CDR3 DNA reads as TGTGCCAGCAGTTCAGACAGGATTTCCTACGAGCAGTACTTC. Its protein product is CASSSDRISYEQYF.

The V call is TRBV6-6, the J call TRBJ2-3; D ambiguous. V was shortened by 7 bases and J by 6 bases, with 11 bases between the two germline ends. Germline CDR1 and CDR2: MNHNY and SVGAGI (reference sequence). The CDR3 covers 12 residues. The CDR3 is CASTPGVDTQYF. Here the CDR3 DNA reads TGTGCCAGCACCCCCGGTGTCGATACGCAGTATTTT.

V gene TRBV19 combines with J gene TRBJ1-5; D is possibly TRBD1 (6 bases). The V and J ends lost 1 base and 4 bases respectively, with 11 bases between them. Germline lookup yields CDR1 LNHDA and CDR2 SQIVND (reference sequence). This CDR3 is built from 15 residues. The DNA of the CDR3 is TGTGCCAGTAGTATAGCCGACAGGCAGAATCAGCCCCAGCATTTT. Its protein is CASSIADRQNQPQHF.

The J gene is TRBJ2-7, the V gene TRBV6-5, with D perhaps TRBD1 (6 bases). Trimming left V 2 bases short and J 2 bases short, with 13 bases between. Germline V gives CDR1 MNHEY, CDR2 SVGAGI. CDR3 length equals 15 residues. The CDR3 sequence: CASSYDRTPTYEQYF. CDR3 in DNA: TGTGCCAGCAGTTACGACAGGACACCTACCTACGAGCAGTACTTC.

The J gene is TRBJ2-7, the V gene TRBV12-2; no check of the table's D call, TRBD2, against the DNA was made. TRBV12-2 is labeled a pseudogene. The CDR3 has 18 residues. DNA for the CDR3: TGTGCAAGTCGCTTATTTTCGGAGGATCCAAGCTTTCCCCACGAGCAGTACTTC. Its translation is CASRLFSEDPSFPHEQYF.

V usage is TRBV11-2 and J usage is TRBJ1-6, with a weak D call TRBD1 (5 bases). Trimming cost V 5 bases and J 9 bases, with 11 bases left between them. Germline V gives CDR1 SGHAT, CDR2 FQNNGV. There are 13 residues in the CDR3. CDR3 sequence (DNA): TGTGCCAGCAGCGCAGGGTCTGGTTCACCCCTCCACTTT. This sequence encodes CASSAGSGSPLHF.

The V gene is TRBV5-6, the J gene TRBJ2-7; D is possibly TRBD2 (6 bases). The CDR3 is 14 amino acids. Germline V lookup: CDR1 SGHDT, CDR2 YYEEEE. V lost 0 bases, J lost 7 bases, and 14 bases lay in between. The CDR3: CASSLGSGGREQYF. The CDR3 DNA reads as TGTGCCAGCAGCTTGGGGTCTGGGGGGAGGGAGCAGTACTTC.

This clone was observed once. The gene calls are TRBV11-2 and TRBJ1-1, with 10 bases matching TRBD1. CDR1 is SGHAT, CDR2 FQNNGV, per germline. With 5 bases clipped from V and 4 bases from J, the junction kept 10 bases outside the gene matches. There are 16 residues in the CDR3. The CDR3 protein is CASSPRTGGTGTEAFF. Here the CDR3 DNA reads TGTGCCAGCAGCCCGCGGACAGGGGGTACGGGCACTGAAGCTTTCTTT.

V and J are TRBV27 and TRBJ2-7; 8 nucleotides match TRBD1. Trimming removed 2 bases from V and 3 bases from J; junction bases left unmatched: 12. From germline, CDR1 is MNHEY and CDR2 SMNVEV (reference sequence). The CDR3 spans 17 residues. The CDR3 sequence is CASSLPPGPGGGYEQYF. The CDR3 DNA follows: TGTGCCAGCAGTTTACCCCCGGGACCAGGGGGCGGCTACGAGCAGTACTTC.

The chain recombines TRBV30 with TRBJ2-7, with TRBD2 identical over 7 bases. Trimming cost V 3 bases and J 3 bases; bases outside gene matches: 8. The CDR3 consists of 14 residues. Germline CDR1 GTSNPN, CDR2 SVGIG (reference sequence). CDR3 DNA: TGTGCCTGGAGACCGGCGGGAGCTGGCTACGAGCAGTACTTC. Translated, it gives CAWRPAGAGYEQYF.